The 18 T cell receptor beta chains reported below all come from one sample, sequenced in a study of Ad26.COV2.S vaccination and SARS-CoV-2 variants. Some clones are missing from TCRdb's copy, which holds only in-frame ones; the method was immunoSEQ multiplex PCR. The sample records around 450,000 clones, 90% being singletons. The treatment was: about 20 received Ad26.COV2.S at low or high dose, single or two shots; about five received placebo; per-sample allocation not given. The investigators took samples on day 63 after the first vaccine or placebo injection. The source material was peripheral blood, sampled in a trial of Ad26.COV2.S vaccine versus placebo. The receptors were sampled from a person aged 18 to 59 who received the Ad26.COV2.S COVID-19 vaccine or a placebo.

The chain uses TRBV5-6 and TRBJ2-5; 12 nucleotides agree with TRBD2. Trimming took 0 bases from V and 4 from J; bases not matched to a gene: 4. The length of the CDR3 is 16 residues. CDR1 is SGHDT, CDR2 YYEEEE, per germline. The CDR3 is CASSLGASGRVETQYF. In DNA form, the CDR3 reads TGTGCCAGCAGCTTGGGGGCTAGCGGGAGGGTAGAGACCCAGTACTTC. The entire variable domain, with the rest obtained from reference TRBV5-6 and TRBJ2-5, is as follows: DAGVTQSPTHLIKTRGQQVTLRCSPKSGHDTVSWYQQALGQGPQFIFQYYEEEERQRGNFPDRFSGHQFPNYSSELNVNALLLGDSALYLCASSLGASGRVETQYFGPGTRLLVL.

Worth noting for this clone: One junction end does not reproduce the germline sequence, and a read error may be involved. CDR3 bases: TGTGCCAGCTCACCTCGGACATCCCAGAACGCCGGGGAGCTGTTTTTT. Its translation: CASSPRTSQNAGELFF. This chain links TRBV18 with TRBJ2-2, with TRBD1 as a possible D gene (5 bases). Per germline, CDR1 KGHSH and CDR2 LQKENI. This CDR3 contains 16 residues. Full variable domain (remainder filled in from reference TRBV18 and TRBJ2-2): NAGVMQNPRHLVRRRGQEARLRCSPMKGHSHVYWYRQLPEEGLKFMVYLQKENIIDESGMPKERFSAEFPKEGPSILRIQQVVRGDSAAYFCASSPRTSQNAGELFFGEGSRLTVL.

A remark on this clone: The same CDR3 is also encoded by other DNA sequences in this sample. The rearrangement joins TRBV4-1 to TRBJ2-7; TRBD2 matches 9 bases. Germline V gives CDR1 MGHRA, CDR2 YSYEKL. The V segment lost 3 bases and the J segment 2 bases; nucleotides outside the gene matches: 5. CDR3 length: 15 residues. CDR3 sequence reads: CASSQVAGETYEQYF. As DNA, the CDR3 is TGCGCCAGCAGCCAGGTAGCGGGAGAAACCTACGAGCAGTACTTC.

The V and J genes are TRBV5-1 and TRBJ2-3; possible D gene TRBD1, 5 bases. The V end was cut by 4 bases, the J end by 1 base, with 22 bases between. The CDR3 extends over 18 amino acids. Germline CDR1 is SGHRS and CDR2 is YFSETQ. The CDR3 loop is CASSLLPNTGMGTDTQYF. CDR3 nucleotides: TGCGCCAGCAGCCTCCTCCCTAACACAGGAATGGGCACAGATACGCAGTATTTT.

The chain combines TRBV5-4 with TRBJ2-1, with 10 nucleotides matching TRBD2. Germline V gene sequence: CDR1 SGHNT, CDR2 YYREEE (reference sequence). The junction had 13 bases not matched to a gene; V was cut back by 4 bases and J by 6 bases. The CDR3 runs 17 residues. In DNA, the CDR3 is TGTGCCAGCAGCCAAAACCCTAGCGGGAGCGAACCCAATGAGCAGTTCTTC. Amino acids: CASSQNPSGSEPNEQFF.

This clone was seen just once. This sequence joins TRBV7-3 and TRBJ1-5; 7 nucleotides align to TRBD1. CDR3 length equals 13 residues. With V trimmed by 2 bases and J by 9 bases, 4 bases remained unmatched. Per the germline V gene, CDR1 is SGHTA and CDR2 is FQGTGA. The CDR3 DNA sequence: TGTGCCAGCAGCTTAGAACAGGGGATGCCCCAGCATTTT. Translating gives CASSLEQGMPQHF.

The gene calls are TRBV6-2 or TRBV6-3 and TRBJ2-3, with 10 bases fitting TRBD1. Trimming at V came to 5 bases and at J to 1 base, leaving 3 bases not matched to a gene. Germline V lookup: CDR1 MNHEY, CDR2 SVGEGT. CDR3 length: 15 residues. CDR3 protein: CASSPGTGGTDTQYF. CDR3 DNA sequence: TGTGCCAGCAGTCCCGGGACAGGGGGCACAGATACGCAGTATTTT.

This chain joins TRBV19 and TRBJ2-1; TRBD2 aligns across 16 bases. CDR3 length equals 19 residues. V lost 4 bases to trimming and J lost 7 bases; unmatched junction nucleotides: 13. Germline V lookup: CDR1 LNHDA, CDR2 SQIVND (reference sequence). The CDR3 DNA is TGTGCCAGTAGTACCTCGGGGACTAGCGGGAGGGTAGCTCGGAATGAGCAGTTCTTC. Its protein product is CASSTSGTSGRVARNEQFF.

The chain links TRBV29-1 to TRBJ2-5; no clear D gene. Germline V gene data show CDR1 as SQVTM and CDR2 as ANQGSEA. The CDR3 loop spans 12 amino acids. V lost 4 bases and J 4 bases, leaving 10 bases between the germline ends. The CDR3 sequence is CSVVSLGETQYF. The CDR3 DNA sequence: TGCAGCGTTGTTTCGTTGGGAGAGACCCAGTACTTC.

This sequence joins TRBV9 and TRBJ2-3, with D possibly TRBD2 on 6 matching bases. Germline CDR1 and CDR2: SGDLS and YYNGEE. V dropped 4 bases and J dropped 3 bases, with 15 bases sitting between them. CDR3 size: 15 residues. Written as DNA, the CDR3 is TGTGCCAGCAGCCGAACGGGAGATAGGACAGATACGCAGTATTTT. This encodes CASSRTGDRTDTQYF.

The chain is built from TRBV9 and TRBJ1-1; D possibly corresponds to TRBD1 (6 bases). Trimming removed 5 bases at V and 4 bases at J, with 18 bases between. The CDR3 covers 15 residues. Germline assignment: CDR1 SGDLS and CDR2 YYNGEE. CDR3: CASSFGGGGITEAFF. The DNA of the CDR3 is TGTGCCAGCAGTTTTGGGGGAGGGGGAATCACTGAAGCTTTCTTT.

This chain's CDR3 is CASSPILAGGDNEQFF. In DNA form, the CDR3 reads TGTGCCAGCTCACCTATTCTAGCGGGGGGGGACAATGAGCAGTTCTTC. The chain combines TRBV18 with TRBJ2-1; 12 bases are a match to TRBD2. The CDR3 spans 16 residues. Germline V gene sequence: CDR1 KGHSH, CDR2 LQKENI. Trimming at V came to 3 bases and at J to 5 bases, leaving 5 bases not matched to a gene.

This chain connects TRBV24-1 to TRBJ2-7, with TRBD1 matching 7 bases. Germline assignment: CDR1 KGHDR and CDR2 SFDVKD. The CDR3 spans 16 residues. With 1 base clipped from V and 2 bases from J, the junction kept 7 bases outside the gene matches. Here the CDR3 DNA reads TGTGCCACCAGTGATTTTAGGGACAGCAGACCCTACGAGCAGTACTTC. Residues: CATSDFRDSRPYEQYF.

The rearrangement links TRBV11-2 to TRBJ2-2, with 10 bases identical to TRBD2. This CDR3 has 15 residues. Losses at the gene ends were 6 bases for V and 5 bases for J; bases not matched to a gene: 6. In germline, CDR1 is SGHAT, CDR2 FQNNGV. CDR3 bases: TGTGCCAGCAGTTTACGGACTAGCGGAACCGGGGAGCTGTTTTTT. Residues: CASSLRTSGTGELFF.

This chain connects TRBV7-8 to TRBJ1-4; D gene uncertain. The CDR3 length is 17 residues. Germline V CDR1 and CDR2: SGHVS, FQNEAQ. Trimming took 1 base from V and 0 from J, leaving 12 bases between them. CDR3 coding DNA: TGTGCCAGCAGCTTAGAGGGCGTTGGAGCAACTAATGAAAAACTGTTTTTT. Amino acid sequence: CASSLEGVGATNEKLFF.

This chain connects TRBV2 to TRBJ2-1; TRBD1 is a possible D gene (7 bases). V lost 6 bases, J lost 8 bases, and 17 bases lay in between. Germline V CDR1 and CDR2: SNHLY, FYNNEI. The CDR3 covers 14 residues. The CDR3 loop is CASRRQGGLDEQFF. The CDR3 nucleotides read TGTGCCAGCAGAAGGCAGGGGGGCCTTGATGAGCAGTTCTTC.

Details on this clone: At one boundary the junction diverges from the germline segment, which might be a read error. The chain couples TRBV13 to TRBJ2-5; D is unresolved. Germline V gene sequence: CDR1 PRHDT, CDR2 FYEKMQ (reference sequence). This CDR3 is 13 amino acids long. Here the CDR3 reads CASSFDTQGTQYF. The CDR3 DNA follows: TGTGCCAGCAGCTTTGACACCCAAGGGACCCAGTACTTC.

The chain has TRBV4-3 and TRBJ2-5, with D hard to call. The germline V gene encodes CDR1 LGHNA and CDR2 YSLEER. Trimming shortened V by 0 bases and J by 0 bases, and 8 bases separated the two germline ends. This CDR3 is 15 amino acids long. In DNA, the CDR3 is TGCGCCAGCAGCCAAGATGACGGGTACCAAGAGACCCAGTACTTC. Translated, it gives CASSQDDGYQETQYF.